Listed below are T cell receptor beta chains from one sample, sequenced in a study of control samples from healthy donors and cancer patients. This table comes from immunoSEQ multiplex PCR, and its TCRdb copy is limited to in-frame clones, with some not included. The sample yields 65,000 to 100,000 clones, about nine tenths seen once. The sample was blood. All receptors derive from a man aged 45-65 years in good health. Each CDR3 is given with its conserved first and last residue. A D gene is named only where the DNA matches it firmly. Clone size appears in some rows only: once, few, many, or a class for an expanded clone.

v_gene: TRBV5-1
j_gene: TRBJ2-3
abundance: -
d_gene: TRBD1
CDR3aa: CASSITGVSTDTQYF
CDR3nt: TGCGCCAGCAGCATTACAGGGGTTTCCACAGATACGCAGTATTTT

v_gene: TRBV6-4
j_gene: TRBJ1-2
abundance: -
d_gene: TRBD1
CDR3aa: CASREPGTGGGYTF
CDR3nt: TGTGCCAGCAGAGAACCCGGGACAGGGGGCGGCTACACCTTC

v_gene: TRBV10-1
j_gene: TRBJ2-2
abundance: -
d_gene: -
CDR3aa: CASSRHAGVTGELFF
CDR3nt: TGCGCCAGCTCCCGGCACGCCGGGGTCACCGGGGAGCTGTTTTTT

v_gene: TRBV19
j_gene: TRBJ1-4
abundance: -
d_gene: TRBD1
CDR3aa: CASTSGTGFPLGEKLFF
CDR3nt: TGTGCCAGTACCTCCGGGACAGGTTTTCCTTTGGGGGAAAAACTGTTTTTT

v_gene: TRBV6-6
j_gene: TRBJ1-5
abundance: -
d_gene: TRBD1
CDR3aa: CASSPGTGRQPQHF
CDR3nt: TGTGCCAGCAGTCCCGGGACAGGGCGTCAGCCCCAGCATTTT

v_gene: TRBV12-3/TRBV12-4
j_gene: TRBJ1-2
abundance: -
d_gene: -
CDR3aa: CASSPLPNYGYTF
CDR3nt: TGTGCCAGCTCACCCTTACCTAACTATGGCTACACCTTC

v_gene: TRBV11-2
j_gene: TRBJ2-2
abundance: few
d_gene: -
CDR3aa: CATLNTGELFF
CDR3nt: TGTGCCACATTGAACACCGGGGAGCTGTTTTTT

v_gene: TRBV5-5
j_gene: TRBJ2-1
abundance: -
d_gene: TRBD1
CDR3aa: CASSLGQGPHNEQFF
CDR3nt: TGTGCCAGCAGCTTGGGACAGGGGCCCCACAATGAGCAGTTCTTC

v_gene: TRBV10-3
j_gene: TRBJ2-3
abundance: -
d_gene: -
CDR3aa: CAISDRRDTQYF
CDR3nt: TGTGCCATCAGTGATAGGAGGGATACGCAGTATTTT

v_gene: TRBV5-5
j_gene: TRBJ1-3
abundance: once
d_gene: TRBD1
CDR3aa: CASSFGTASGNTIYF
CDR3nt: TGTGCCAGCAGCTTCGGGACAGCCTCTGGAAACACCATATATTTT

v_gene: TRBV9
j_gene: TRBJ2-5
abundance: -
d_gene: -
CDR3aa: CASSVDEGLGETQYF
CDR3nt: TGTGCCAGCAGCGTAGATGAGGGGCTGGGGGAGACCCAGTACTTC

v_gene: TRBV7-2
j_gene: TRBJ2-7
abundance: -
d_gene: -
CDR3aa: CASTQAGFHEQYF
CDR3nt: TGTGCCAGCACCCAGGCGGGGTTCCACGAGCAGTACTTC

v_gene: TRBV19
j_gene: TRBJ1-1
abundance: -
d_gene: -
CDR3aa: CASKVGNRNTEAFF
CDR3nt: TGTGCCAGTAAGGTAGGGAATCGAAACACTGAAGCTTTCTTT

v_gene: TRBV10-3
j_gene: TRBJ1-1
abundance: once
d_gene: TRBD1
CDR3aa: CAISETTGGPNTEAFF
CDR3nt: TGTGCCATCAGTGAGACGACAGGGGGCCCGAACACTGAAGCTTTCTTT

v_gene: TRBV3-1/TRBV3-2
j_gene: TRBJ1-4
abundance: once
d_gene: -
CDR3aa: CASSQDQTGQLFF
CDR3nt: TGTGCCAGCAGCCAAGATCAAACGGGTCAACTGTTTTTT

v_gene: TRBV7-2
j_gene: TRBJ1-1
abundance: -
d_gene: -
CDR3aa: CASSYVTLNAFF
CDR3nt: TGTGCCAGCAGCTATGTGACGTTGAATGCTTTCTTT

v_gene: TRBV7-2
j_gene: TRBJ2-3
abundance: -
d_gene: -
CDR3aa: CASSPLSRTDTQYF
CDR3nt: TGTGCCAGCAGCCCATTGTCACGCACAGATACGCAGTATTTT

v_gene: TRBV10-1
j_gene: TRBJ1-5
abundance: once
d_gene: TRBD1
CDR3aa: CASSEGGSQPQHF
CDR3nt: TGCGCCAGCAGTGAAGGGGGCTCTCAGCCCCAGCATTTT

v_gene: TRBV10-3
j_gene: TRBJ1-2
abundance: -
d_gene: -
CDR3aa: CAISEFEDYGYTF
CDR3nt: TGTGCCATCAGTGAGTTCGAGGACTATGGCTACACCTTC

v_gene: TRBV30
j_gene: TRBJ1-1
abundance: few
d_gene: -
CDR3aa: CAWARTDSNTEAFF
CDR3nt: TGTGCCTGGGCCCGGACGGACTCGAACACTGAAGCTTTCTTT

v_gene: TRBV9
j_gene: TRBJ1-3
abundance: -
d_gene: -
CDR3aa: CASSVVSQGGGNTIYF
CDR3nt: TGTGCCAGCAGCGTAGTCAGCCAGGGCGGTGGAAACACCATATATTTT

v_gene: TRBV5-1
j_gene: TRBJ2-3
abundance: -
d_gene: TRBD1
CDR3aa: CASSPGQSSTDTQYF
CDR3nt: TGCGCCAGCAGCCCGGGACAGTCTAGCACAGATACGCAGTATTTT

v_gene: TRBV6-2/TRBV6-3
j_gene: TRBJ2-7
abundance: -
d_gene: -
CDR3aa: CASSYGFTYEQYF
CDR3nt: TGTGCCAGCAGTTATGGATTTACCTACGAGCAGTACTTC

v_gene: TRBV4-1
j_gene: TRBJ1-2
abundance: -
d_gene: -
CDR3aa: CASSQEYRDGYTF
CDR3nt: TGCGCCAGCAGCCAAGAGTACAGAGATGGCTACACCTTC

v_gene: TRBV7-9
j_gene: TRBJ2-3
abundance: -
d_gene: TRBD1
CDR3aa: CASSSDRAADTQYF
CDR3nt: TGTGCCAGCAGCTCCGACAGGGCAGCTGATACGCAGTATTTT

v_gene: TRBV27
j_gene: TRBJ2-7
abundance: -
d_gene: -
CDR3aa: CASSLSYEQYF
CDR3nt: TGTGCCAGCAGTTTATCCTACGAGCAGTACTTC

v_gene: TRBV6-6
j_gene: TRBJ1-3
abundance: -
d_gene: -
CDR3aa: CASSYSTFSSGNTIYF
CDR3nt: TGTGCCAGCAGTTACTCGACTTTTAGCTCTGGAAACACCATATATTTT

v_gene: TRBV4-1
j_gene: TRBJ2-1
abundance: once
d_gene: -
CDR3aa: CASSLSSSYNEQFF
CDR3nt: TGCGCCAGCAGCCTTTCGAGCTCCTACAATGAGCAGTTCTTC

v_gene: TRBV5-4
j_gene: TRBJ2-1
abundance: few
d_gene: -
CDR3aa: CASSFQGPQGEQFF
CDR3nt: TGTGCCAGCAGCTTCCAGGGTCCCCAAGGTGAGCAGTTCTTC

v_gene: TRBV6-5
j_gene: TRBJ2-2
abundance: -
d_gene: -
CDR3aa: CASSYSSLSNTGELFF
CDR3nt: TGTGCCAGCAGTTACTCCTCGCTTTCAAACACCGGGGAGCTGTTTTTT

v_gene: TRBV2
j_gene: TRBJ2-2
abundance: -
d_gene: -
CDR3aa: CASSGRATGELFF
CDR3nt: TGTGCCAGCAGTGGTAGGGCCACCGGGGAGCTGTTTTTT

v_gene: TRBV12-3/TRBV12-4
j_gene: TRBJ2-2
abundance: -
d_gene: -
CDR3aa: CASSLRNTGELFF
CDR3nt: TGTGCCAGCAGTTTAAGGAACACCGGGGAGCTGTTTTTT

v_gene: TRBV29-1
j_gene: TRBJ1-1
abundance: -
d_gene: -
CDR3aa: CSVRTGMNTEAFF
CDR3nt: TGCAGCGTTCGGACCGGGATGAACACTGAAGCTTTCTTT

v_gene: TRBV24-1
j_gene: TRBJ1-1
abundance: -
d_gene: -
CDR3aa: CATSVRGGTEAFF
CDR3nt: TGTGCCACCAGTGTGAGGGGAGGGACTGAAGCTTTCTTT

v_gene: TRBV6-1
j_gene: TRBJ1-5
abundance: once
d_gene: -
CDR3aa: CASSEGRGGGGSNQPQHF
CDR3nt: TGTGCCAGCAGTGAGGGCCGTGGGGGGGGAGGAAGCAATCAGCCCCAGCATTTT

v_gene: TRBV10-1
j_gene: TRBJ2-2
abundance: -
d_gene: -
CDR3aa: CASSIRGTGELFF
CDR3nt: TGCGCCAGCAGCATTCGGGGGACCGGGGAGCTGTTTTTT

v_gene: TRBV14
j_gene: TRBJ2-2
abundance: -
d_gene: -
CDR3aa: CASSQTRNTGELFF
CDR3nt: TGTGCCAGCAGCCAGACTAGGAACACCGGGGAGCTGTTTTTT

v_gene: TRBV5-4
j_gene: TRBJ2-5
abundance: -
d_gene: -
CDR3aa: CASSLGGRKGETQYF
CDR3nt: TGTGCCAGCAGCTTAGGTGGGCGAAAGGGAGAGACCCAGTACTTC

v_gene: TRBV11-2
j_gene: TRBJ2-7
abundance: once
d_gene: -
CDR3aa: CASQWQGPYEQYF
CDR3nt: TGTGCCAGCCAGTGGCAGGGTCCCTACGAGCAGTACTTC

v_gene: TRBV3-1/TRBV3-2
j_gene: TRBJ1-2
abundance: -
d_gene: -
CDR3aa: CASSQGGRPGAGYTF
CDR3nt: TGTGCCAGCAGCCAAGGGGGTCGCCCCGGGGCTGGCTACACCTTC

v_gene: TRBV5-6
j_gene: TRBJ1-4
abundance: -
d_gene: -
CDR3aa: CASTFGGHNEKLFF
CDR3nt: TGTGCCAGCACCTTTGGGGGTCATAATGAAAAACTGTTTTTT

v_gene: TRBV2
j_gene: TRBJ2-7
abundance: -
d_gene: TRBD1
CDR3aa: CASQGGTGVTYEQYF
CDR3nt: TGTGCCAGCCAAGGAGGGACAGGAGTTACCTACGAGCAGTACTTC

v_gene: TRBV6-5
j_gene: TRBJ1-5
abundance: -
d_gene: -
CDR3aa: CASRPSAGRNQPQHF
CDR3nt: TGTGCCAGCAGGCCTAGTGCTGGTCGCAATCAGCCCCAGCATTTT

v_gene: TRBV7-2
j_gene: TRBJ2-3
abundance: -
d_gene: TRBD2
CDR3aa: CASSSRLAGTSTDTQYF
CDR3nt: TGTGCCAGCAGCTCTCGACTAGCGGGAACTAGCACAGATACGCAGTATTTT

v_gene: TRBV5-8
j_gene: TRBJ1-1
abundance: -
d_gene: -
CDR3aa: CASILGLGGEMNTEAFF
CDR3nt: TGTGCCAGCATCCTAGGATTAGGGGGTGAAATGAACACTGAAGCTTTCTTT

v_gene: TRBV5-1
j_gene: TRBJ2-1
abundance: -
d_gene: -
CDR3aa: CASSLAAGALNEQFF
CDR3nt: TGCGCCAGCAGCTTGGCCGCGGGGGCTCTGAATGAGCAGTTCTTC

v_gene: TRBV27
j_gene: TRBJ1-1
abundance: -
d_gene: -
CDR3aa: CASSLTGRGTEAFF
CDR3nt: TGTGCCAGCAGTTTAACGGGGCGAGGTACTGAAGCTTTCTTT

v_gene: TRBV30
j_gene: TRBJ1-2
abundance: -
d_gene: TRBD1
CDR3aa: CAWRWGQGGRIGNGYTF
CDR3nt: TGTGCCTGGAGATGGGGTCAGGGGGGGAGAATAGGGAACGGCTACACCTTC

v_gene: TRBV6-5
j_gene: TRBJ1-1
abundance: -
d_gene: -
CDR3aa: CASRQTANTEAFF
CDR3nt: TGTGCCAGCAGGCAAACAGCAAACACTGAAGCTTTCTTT

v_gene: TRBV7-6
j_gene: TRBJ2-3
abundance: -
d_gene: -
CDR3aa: CASSIQGPSTDTQYF
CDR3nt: TGTGCCAGCAGCATACAGGGCCCTAGCACAGATACGCAGTATTTT

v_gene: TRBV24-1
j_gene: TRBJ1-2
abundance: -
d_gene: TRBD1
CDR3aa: CATSDFGRGGYTF
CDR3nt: TGTGCCACCAGTGATTTCGGCAGGGGGGGCTACACCTTC

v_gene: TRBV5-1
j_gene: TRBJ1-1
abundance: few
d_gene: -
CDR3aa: CASSLTVNTEAFF
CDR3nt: TGCGCCAGCAGCTTGACAGTGAACACTGAAGCTTTCTTT

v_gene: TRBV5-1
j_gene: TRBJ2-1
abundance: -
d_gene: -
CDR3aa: CASTSEGDEQFF
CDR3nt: TGCGCCAGCACCTCTGAAGGGGATGAGCAGTTCTTC

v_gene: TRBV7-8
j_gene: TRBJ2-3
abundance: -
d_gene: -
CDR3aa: CASSSRTSTDTQYF
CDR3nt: TGTGCCAGCAGCTCCCGGACTAGCACAGATACGCAGTATTTT